These T cell receptor beta chains were read from a single sample in a study of early T cells in non-severe SARS-CoV-2 infection. TCRdb reprocessed the 5' RACE reads with MiXCR, giving one entry per CDR3 protein. The table shows 80,000 or so distinct CDR3 sequences, with around 5.6% occurring only once. What was sequenced was whole blood. These receptors came from an adult who was a healthcare worker with PCR-confirmed SARS-CoV-2 infection or an uninfected control (not recorded which). Each CDR3 is given with its conserved first and last residue. Fields, in order: D gene, V gene, J gene, CDR3 length, clone size, CDR3 protein, CDR3 DNA. D genes are given only for firm matches. Clone size is shown for a subset of rows, as once, few, many or a class of expanded clone.

>TRBD1|TRBV20-1|TRBJ1-2|15|few
CSASHPDRGGYGYTF
TGCAGTGCTAGCCACCCCGACAGGGGAGGCTATGGCTACACCTTC
>-|TRBV25-1|TRBJ1-2|13|-
CASSETRRYGYTF
TGTGCCAGCAGTGAGACTCGACGGTATGGCTACACCTTC
>-|TRBV7-9|TRBJ2-7|13|few
CASSSQDSYEQYF
TGTGCCAGCAGCTCTCAGGACAGCTACGAGCAGTACTTC
>TRBD1|TRBV6-6|TRBJ2-1|17|few
CASSYGTREGGNNEQFF
TGTGCCAGCAGCTACGGGACCCGCGAAGGGGGCAATAATGAGCAGTTCTTC
>-|TRBV6-1|TRBJ1-5|18|few
CASRFRGNGAYSNQPQHF
TGTGCCAGCAGGTTTAGGGGGAACGGAGCCTATAGCAATCAGCCCCAGCATTTT
>-|TRBV30|TRBJ2-3|15|few
CAWSVLGGATDTQYF
TGTGCCTGGAGTGTACTTGGGGGGGCAACAGATACGCAGTATTTT
>-|TRBV3-1|TRBJ1-1|13|few
CASSQSVNTEAFF
TGTGCCAGCAGCCAGTCGGTGAACACTGAAGCTTTCTTT
>-|TRBV12-3/TRBV12-4|TRBJ2-1|12|-
CASSPRGADQFF
TGTGCCAGCAGTCCCCGTGGGGCGGACCAGTTCTTC
>-|TRBV7-9|TRBJ2-1|11|many
CASSFTGPQFF
TGTGCCAGCAGCTTCACAGGTCCTCAGTTCTTC
>TRBD2|TRBV20-1|TRBJ2-5|15|many
CSASYAPGTGGTQYF
TGCAGTGCTAGCTACGCCCCGGGGACGGGGGGGACCCAGTACTTC
>-|TRBV10-3|TRBJ1-1|12|few
CAIRTTNTEAFF
TGTGCCATCAGGACGACAAACACTGAAGCTTTCTTT
>TRBD2|TRBV7-9|TRBJ2-2|15|-
CASSQSGGNTGELFF
TGTGCCAGCAGCCAGAGCGGGGGAAACACCGGGGAGCTGTTTTTT
>-|TRBV5-5|TRBJ1-6|15|-
CASSFTGANNSPLHF
TGTGCCAGCAGCTTCACGGGGGCAAATAATTCACCCCTCCACTTT
>TRBD1|TRBV12-3/TRBV12-4|TRBJ2-2|15|few
CASSGTVANTGELFF
TGTGCCAGCAGCGGGACAGTCGCGAACACCGGGGAGCTGTTTTTT
>TRBD2|TRBV7-2|TRBJ2-7|15|-
CASSMGLAGTYEQYF
TGTGCCAGCAGCATGGGACTAGCGGGAACCTACGAGCAGTACTTC
>TRBD1|TRBV20-1|TRBJ1-5|15|-
CSARDPTGEGQPQHF
TGCAGTGCTAGAGATCCGACAGGGGAGGGGCAGCCCCAGCATTTT
>TRBD2|TRBV7-2|TRBJ2-5|15|many
CASSFNRLAGETQYF
TGTGCCAGCAGCTTCAATAGGCTAGCGGGGGAGACCCAGTACTTC
>-|TRBV5-1|TRBJ1-2|12|many
CASSLDVEGYTF
TGCGCCAGCAGCTTGGACGTGGAAGGCTACACCTTC